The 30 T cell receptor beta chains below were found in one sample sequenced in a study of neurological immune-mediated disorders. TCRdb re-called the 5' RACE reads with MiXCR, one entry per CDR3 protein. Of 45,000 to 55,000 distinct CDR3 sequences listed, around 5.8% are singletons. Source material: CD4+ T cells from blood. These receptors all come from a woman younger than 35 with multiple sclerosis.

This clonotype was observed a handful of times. The CDR3 nucleotides are TGTGCCAGCAGTTCGGGACTCAGACAATACGAGCAGTACGTC. It encodes CASSSGLRQYEQYV. The chain links TRBV28 to TRBJ2-7, with a tentative D call TRBD2 (6 bases). The CDR3 length is 14 residues. V was clipped by 4 bases and J by 4 bases, with 14 bases between them. Germline V gene data show CDR1 as MDHEN and CDR2 as SYDVKM.

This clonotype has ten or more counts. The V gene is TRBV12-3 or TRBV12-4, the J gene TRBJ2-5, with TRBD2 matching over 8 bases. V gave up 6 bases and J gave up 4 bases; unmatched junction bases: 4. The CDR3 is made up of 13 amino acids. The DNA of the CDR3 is TGTGCCAGCAGACCGGGAGGGGGAGAGACCCAGTACTTC. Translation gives CASRPGGGETQYF.

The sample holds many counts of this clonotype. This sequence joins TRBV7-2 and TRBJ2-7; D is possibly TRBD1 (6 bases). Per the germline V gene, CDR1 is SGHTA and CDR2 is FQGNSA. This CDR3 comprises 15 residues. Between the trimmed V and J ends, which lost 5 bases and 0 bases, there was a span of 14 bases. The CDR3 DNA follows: TGTGCCAGCAGCCCCTTCGGGACATCCTCCTACGAGCAGTACTTC. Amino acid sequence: CASSPFGTSSYEQYF.

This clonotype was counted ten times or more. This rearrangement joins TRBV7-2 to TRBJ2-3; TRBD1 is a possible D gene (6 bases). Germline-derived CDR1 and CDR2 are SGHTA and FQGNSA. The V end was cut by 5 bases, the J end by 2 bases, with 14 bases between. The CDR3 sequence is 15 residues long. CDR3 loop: CASSVKTGITDTQYF. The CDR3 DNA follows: TGTGCCAGCAGCGTAAAGACAGGAATCACAGATACGCAGTATTTT.

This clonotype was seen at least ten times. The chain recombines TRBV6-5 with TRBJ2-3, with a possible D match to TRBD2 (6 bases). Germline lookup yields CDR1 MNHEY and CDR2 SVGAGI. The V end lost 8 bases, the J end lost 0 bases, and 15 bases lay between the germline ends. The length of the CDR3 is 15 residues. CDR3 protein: CASCPPGLSTDTQYF. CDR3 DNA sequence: TGTGCCAGCTGCCCACCGGGACTGAGCACAGATACGCAGTATTTT.

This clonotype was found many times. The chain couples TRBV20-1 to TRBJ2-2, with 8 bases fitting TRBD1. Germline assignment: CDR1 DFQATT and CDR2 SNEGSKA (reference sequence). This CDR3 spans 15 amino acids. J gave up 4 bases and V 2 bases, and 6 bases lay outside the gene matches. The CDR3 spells CSARPRGLGTGELFF. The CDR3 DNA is TGCAGTGCTAGACCCAGGGGGCTCGGCACCGGGGAGCTGTTTTTT.

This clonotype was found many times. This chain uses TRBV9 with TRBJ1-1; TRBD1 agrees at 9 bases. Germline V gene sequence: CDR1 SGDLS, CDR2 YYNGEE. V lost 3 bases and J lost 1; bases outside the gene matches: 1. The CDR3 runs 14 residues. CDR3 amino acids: CASSEGQGNTEAFF. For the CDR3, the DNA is TGTGCCAGCAGCGAGGGACAGGGGAACACTGAAGCTTTCTTT.

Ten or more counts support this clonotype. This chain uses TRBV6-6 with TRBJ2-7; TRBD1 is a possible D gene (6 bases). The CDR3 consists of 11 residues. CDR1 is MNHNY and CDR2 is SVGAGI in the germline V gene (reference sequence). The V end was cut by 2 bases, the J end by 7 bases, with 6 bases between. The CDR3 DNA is TGTGCCAGCAGTTACCAGGGGGAGCAGTACGTC. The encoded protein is CASSYQGEQYV.

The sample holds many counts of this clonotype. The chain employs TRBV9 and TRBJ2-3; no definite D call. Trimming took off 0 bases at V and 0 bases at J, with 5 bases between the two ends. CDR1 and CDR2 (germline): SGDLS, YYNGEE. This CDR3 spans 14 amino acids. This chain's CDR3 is CASSVGVSTDTQYF. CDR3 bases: TGTGCCAGCAGCGTAGGAGTTAGCACAGATACGCAGTATTTT.

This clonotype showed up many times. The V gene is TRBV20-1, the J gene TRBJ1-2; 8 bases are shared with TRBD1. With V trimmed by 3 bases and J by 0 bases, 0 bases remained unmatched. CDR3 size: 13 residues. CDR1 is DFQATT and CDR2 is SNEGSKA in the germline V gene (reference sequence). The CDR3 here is CSARGQANYGYTF. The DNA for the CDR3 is TGCAGTGCTAGGGGACAGGCTAACTATGGCTACACCTTC.

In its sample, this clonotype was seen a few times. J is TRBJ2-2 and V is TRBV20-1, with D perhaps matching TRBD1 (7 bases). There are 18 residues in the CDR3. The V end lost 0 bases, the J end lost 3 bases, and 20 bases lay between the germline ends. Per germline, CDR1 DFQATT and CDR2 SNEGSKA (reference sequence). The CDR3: CSARDGGGDRIYTGELFF. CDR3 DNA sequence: TGCAGTGCTAGAGATGGAGGCGGGGACAGAATTTACACCGGGGAGCTGTTTTTT.

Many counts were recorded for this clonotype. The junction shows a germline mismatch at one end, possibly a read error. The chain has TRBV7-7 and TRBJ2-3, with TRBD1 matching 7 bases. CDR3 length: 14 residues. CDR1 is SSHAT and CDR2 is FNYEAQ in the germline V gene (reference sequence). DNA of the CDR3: TGTGCTAGCAGCACAGGGGCTAGCACAGATACGCAGTATTTT. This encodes CASSTGASTDTQYF. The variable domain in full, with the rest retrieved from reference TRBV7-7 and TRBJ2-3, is GAGVSQSPRYKVTKRGQDVTLRCDPISSHATLYWYQQALGQGPEFLTYFNYEAQPDKSGLPSDRFSAERPEGSISTLTIQRTEQRDSAMYRCASSTGASTDTQYFGPGTRLTVL.

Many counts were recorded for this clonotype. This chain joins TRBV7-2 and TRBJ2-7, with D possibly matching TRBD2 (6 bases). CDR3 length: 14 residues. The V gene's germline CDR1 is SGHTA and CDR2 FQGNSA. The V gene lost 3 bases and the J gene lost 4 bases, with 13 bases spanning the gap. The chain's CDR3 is CASSFTGSSYEQYV. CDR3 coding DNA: TGTGCCAGCAGCTTTACCGGGAGTTCGTACGAGCAGTACGTC.

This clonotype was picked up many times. CDR3 sequence (DNA): TGTGCCATCAGTGGGACAGCGAACTATGGCTACACCTTC. Translating it yields CAISGTANYGYTF. This chain joins TRBV10-3 and TRBJ1-2, with a weak D call TRBD1 (6 bases). Trimming pared 4 bases from V and 2 bases from J, leaving 8 bases between. There are 13 residues in the CDR3. Germline CDR1 is ENHRY and CDR2 is SYGVKD.

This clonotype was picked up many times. The CDR3 region is CASSEKKTGFGTGELFF. CDR3 coding DNA: TGTGCCAGTAGTGAAAAAAAGACAGGGTTCGGGACCGGGGAGCTGTTTTTT. The chain is built from TRBV19 and TRBJ2-2, with 7 bases that match TRBD1. The CDR3 spans 17 residues. V lost 5 bases and J lost 5; bases outside the gene matches: 14. Germline CDR1 reads LNHDA; CDR2 reads SQIVND (reference sequence).

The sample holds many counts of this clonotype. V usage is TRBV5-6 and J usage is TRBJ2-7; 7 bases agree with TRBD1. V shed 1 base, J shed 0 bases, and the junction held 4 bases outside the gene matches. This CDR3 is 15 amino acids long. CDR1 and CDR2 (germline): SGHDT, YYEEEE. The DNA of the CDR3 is TGTGCCAGCAGCTTGATGGGACAGAGCTCCTACGAGCAGTACTTC. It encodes CASSLMGQSSYEQYF.

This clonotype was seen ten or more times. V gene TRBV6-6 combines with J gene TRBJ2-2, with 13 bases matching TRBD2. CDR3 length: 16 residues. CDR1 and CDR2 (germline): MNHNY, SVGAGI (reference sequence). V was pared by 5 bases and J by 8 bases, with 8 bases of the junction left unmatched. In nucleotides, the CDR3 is TGTGCCAGCAGTAATCCGGGACTAGCGGGGTATGGGGAGCTGTTTTTT. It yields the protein CASSNPGLAGYGELFF.

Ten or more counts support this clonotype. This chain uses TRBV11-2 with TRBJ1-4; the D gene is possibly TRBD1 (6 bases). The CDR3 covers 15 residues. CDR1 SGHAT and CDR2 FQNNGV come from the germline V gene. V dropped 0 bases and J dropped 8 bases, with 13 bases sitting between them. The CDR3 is CASSLDSTGREKLFF. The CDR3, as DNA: TGTGCCAGCAGCTTAGATTCGACAGGACGGGAAAAACTGTTTTTT.

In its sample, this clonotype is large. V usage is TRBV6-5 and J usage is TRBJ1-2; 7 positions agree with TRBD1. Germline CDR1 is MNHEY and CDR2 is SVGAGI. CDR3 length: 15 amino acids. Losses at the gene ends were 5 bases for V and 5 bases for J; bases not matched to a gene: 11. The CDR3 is CASSPMTGTAYGYTF. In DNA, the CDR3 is TGTGCCAGCAGTCCGATGACCGGGACAGCGTATGGCTACACCTTC.

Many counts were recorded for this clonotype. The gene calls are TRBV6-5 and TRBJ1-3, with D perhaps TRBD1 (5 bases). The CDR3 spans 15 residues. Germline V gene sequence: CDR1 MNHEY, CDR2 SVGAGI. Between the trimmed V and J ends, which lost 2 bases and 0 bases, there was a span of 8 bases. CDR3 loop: CASSYGGSSGNTIYF. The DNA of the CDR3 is TGTGCCAGCAGTTACGGGGGGAGCTCTGGAAACACCATATATTTT.

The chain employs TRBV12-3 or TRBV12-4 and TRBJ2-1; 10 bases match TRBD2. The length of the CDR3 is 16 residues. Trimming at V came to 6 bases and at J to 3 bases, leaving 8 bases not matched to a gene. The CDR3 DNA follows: TGTGCCAGCAGCCATCCCCTAGCGGGAGTCTACAATGAGCAGTTCTTC. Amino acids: CASSHPLAGVYNEQFF.

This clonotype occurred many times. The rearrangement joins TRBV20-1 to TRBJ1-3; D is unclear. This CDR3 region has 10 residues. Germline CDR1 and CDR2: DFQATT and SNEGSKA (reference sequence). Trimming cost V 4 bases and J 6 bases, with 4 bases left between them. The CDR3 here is CSAMENTIYF. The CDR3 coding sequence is TGCAGTGCTATGGAAAACACCATATATTTT.

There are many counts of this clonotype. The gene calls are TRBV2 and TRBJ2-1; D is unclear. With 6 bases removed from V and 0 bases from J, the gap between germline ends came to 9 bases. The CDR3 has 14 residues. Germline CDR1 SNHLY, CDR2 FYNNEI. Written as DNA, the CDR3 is TGTGCCAGCAGGCAGGCGTTCTCCTACAATGAGCAGTTCTTC. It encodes CASRQAFSYNEQFF.

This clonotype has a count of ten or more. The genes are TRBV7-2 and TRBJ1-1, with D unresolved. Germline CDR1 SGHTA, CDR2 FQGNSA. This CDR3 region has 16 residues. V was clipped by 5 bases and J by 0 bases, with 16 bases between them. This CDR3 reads CASSQSVHLMNTEAFF. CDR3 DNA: TGTGCCAGCAGCCAGTCGGTACACCTCATGAACACTGAAGCTTTCTTT.

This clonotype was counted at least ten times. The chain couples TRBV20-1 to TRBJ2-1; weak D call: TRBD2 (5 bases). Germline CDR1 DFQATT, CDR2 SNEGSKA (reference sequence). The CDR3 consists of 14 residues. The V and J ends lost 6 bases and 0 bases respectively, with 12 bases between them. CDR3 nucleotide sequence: TGCAGTGCCTTAGGAGCGGCCTCCTACAATGAGCAGTTCTTC. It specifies CSALGAASYNEQFF.

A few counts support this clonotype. CDR3: CASTYGQYFYGYTF. CDR3 sequence (DNA): TGTGCCAGCACCTACGGACAGTACTTCTATGGCTACACCTTC. The V call is TRBV27, the J call TRBJ1-2; D is possibly TRBD1 (6 bases). The CDR3 has 14 residues. Trimming left V 7 bases short and J 4 bases short, with 16 bases between. The germline gives CDR1 MNHEY, CDR2 SMNVEV (reference sequence).

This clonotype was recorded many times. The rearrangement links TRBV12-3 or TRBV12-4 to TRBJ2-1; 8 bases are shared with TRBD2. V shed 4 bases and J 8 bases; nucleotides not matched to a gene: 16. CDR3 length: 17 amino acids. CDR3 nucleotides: TGTGCCAGCAGTTCTCAAAGAAGCGGGAGATTTGGTCATGAGCAGTTCTTC. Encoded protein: CASSSQRSGRFGHEQFF.

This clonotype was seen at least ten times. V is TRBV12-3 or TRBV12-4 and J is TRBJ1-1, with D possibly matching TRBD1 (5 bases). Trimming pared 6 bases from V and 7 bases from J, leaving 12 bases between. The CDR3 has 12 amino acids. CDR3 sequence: CASSRGQGEAFF. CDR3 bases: TGTGCCAGCAGCCGGGGCCAGGGTGAAGCTTTCTTT.

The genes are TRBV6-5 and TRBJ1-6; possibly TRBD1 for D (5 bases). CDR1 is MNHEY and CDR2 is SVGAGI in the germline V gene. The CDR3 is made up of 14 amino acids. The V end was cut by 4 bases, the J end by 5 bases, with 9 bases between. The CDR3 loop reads CASSLGGDNSPLHF. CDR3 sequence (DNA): TGTGCCAGCAGTTTGGGGGGGGATAATTCACCCCTCCACTTT.

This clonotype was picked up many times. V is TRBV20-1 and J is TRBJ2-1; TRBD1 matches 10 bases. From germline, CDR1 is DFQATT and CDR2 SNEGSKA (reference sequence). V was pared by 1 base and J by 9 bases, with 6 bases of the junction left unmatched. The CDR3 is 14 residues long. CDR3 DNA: TGCAGTGCTAGAGTCGGACAGGGGGGCACTGAGCAGTTCTTC. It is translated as CSARVGQGGTEQFF.